The 29 T cell receptor beta chains below come from one sample, sequenced in a study of cytomegalovirus exposure and HLA in healthy donors. The PCR ran on 60 Vbeta and 13 Jbeta primers. Method: immunoSEQ multiplex PCR; TCRdb's copy keeps in-frame clones and lacks some. The repertoire holds around 120,000 clones, with 9.5% as singletons. What was sequenced was PBMCs. The receptors stem from a man younger than 45 in good health and CMV-seronegative.

This clone was seen more than once but under ten times. The chain joins TRBV2 to TRBJ2-6; possibly TRBD2 for D (5 bases). Germline V gene data show CDR1 as SNHLY and CDR2 as FYNNEI. CDR3 size: 18 residues. Trimming shortened V by 8 bases and J by 0 bases, and 20 bases separated the two germline ends. The CDR3 sequence is CASFTRGKGVSGANVLTF. For the CDR3, the DNA is TGTGCCAGCTTCACTCGGGGAAAGGGAGTCTCTGGGGCCAACGTCCTGACTTTC.

This clone occurred a few times. This chain joins TRBV7-8 and TRBJ2-1; the match to TRBD2 covers 13 bases. Germline V gene data show CDR1 as SGHVS and CDR2 as FQNEAQ. V shed 5 bases and J 0 bases; nucleotides not matched to a gene: 7. The CDR3 consists of 18 residues. The CDR3 nucleotides are TGTGCCAGCAGCCACGGACTAGCGGGGGCCGTCTCCTACAATGAGCAGTTCTTC. It encodes CASSHGLAGAVSYNEQFF. The complete variable domain, with remaining parts taken from reference TRBV7-8 and TRBJ2-1, reads GAGVSQSPRYKVAKRGQDVALRCDPISGHVSLFWYQQALGQGPEFLTYFQNEAQLDKSGLPSDRFFAERPEGSVSTLKIQRTQQEDSAVYLCASSHGLAGAVSYNEQFFGPGTRLTVL.

This chain joins TRBV9 and TRBJ1-1; D not resolved. Germline assignment: CDR1 SGDLS and CDR2 YYNGEE. V lost 0 bases and J lost 7, with 16 bases in between. This CDR3 has 15 amino acids. The chain's CDR3 is CASSVGSLEGGEAFF. The CDR3 DNA follows: TGTGCCAGCAGCGTAGGGTCGTTAGAGGGCGGTGAAGCTTTCTTT.

In its sample, this clone was seen a few times. This chain joins TRBV5-4 and TRBJ1-4; D gene unclear. The germline CDR1 and CDR2 sequences are SGHNT and YYREEE (reference sequence). The V end lost 4 bases, the J end lost 0 bases, and 13 bases lay between the germline ends. The CDR3 extends over 16 amino acids. CDR3: CASSPLGDSTNEKLFF. CDR3 DNA: TGTGCCAGCAGCCCTCTCGGGGATTCAACTAATGAAAAACTGTTTTTT. Filled out from reference TRBV5-4 and TRBJ1-4, the complete variable domain reads ETGVTQSPTHLIKTRGQQVTLRCSSQSGHNTVSWYQQALGQGPQFIFQYYREEENGRGNFPPRFSGLQFPNYSSELNVNALELDDSALYLCASSPLGDSTNEKLFFGSGTQLSVL.

The V and J genes are TRBV6-1 and TRBJ1-2; the match to TRBD1 covers 9 bases. Germline V gene sequence: CDR1 MNHNS, CDR2 SASEGT. This CDR3 comprises 17 residues. V lost 0 bases and J lost 4; bases outside the gene matches: 9. The CDR3 here is CASSEAGQGGGPYGYTF. In nucleotides, the CDR3 is TGTGCCAGCAGTGAAGCGGGACAGGGAGGAGGACCCTATGGCTACACCTTC.

This clone was observed a few times. The chain combines TRBV5-1 with TRBJ1-1, with TRBD1 identical over 7 bases. The CDR3 is 14 amino acids. V trimming: 4 bases; J trimming: 3 bases; junction bases outside the gene matches: 6. CDR1 SGHRS and CDR2 YFSETQ come from the germline V gene. For the CDR3, the DNA is TGCGCCAGCAGCCTACAGGGGAGAGACACTGAAGCTTTCTTT. Its protein product is CASSLQGRDTEAFF.

This clone has a handful of counts. The chain uses TRBV19 and TRBJ1-1; D is possibly TRBD1 (6 bases). This CDR3 region has 11 residues. Germline CDR1 and CDR2: LNHDA and SQIVND (reference sequence). In DNA form, the CDR3 reads TGTGCTGCCTTGGGGGCCACTGAAGCTTTCTTT. Translation gives CAALGATEAFF.

The gene calls are TRBV2 and TRBJ2-1, with TRBD2 matching 7 bases. V lost 6 bases and J lost 0; bases outside the gene matches: 2. The length of the CDR3 is 14 residues. CDR1 and CDR2 (germline): SNHLY, FYNNEI. The CDR3 reads CASRRESSYNEQFF. The CDR3 coding sequence is TGTGCCAGCAGGCGGGAGAGCTCCTACAATGAGCAGTTCTTC. The full variable domain, completed using reference TRBV2 and TRBJ2-1, is EPEVTQTPSHQVTQMGQEVILRCVPISNHLYFYWYRQILGQKVEFLVSFYNNEISEKSEIFDDQFSVERPDGSNFTLKIRSTKLEDSAMYFCASRRESSYNEQFFGPGTRLTVL.

V usage is TRBV19 and J usage is TRBJ1-5; D is possibly TRBD1 (6 bases). V was clipped by 6 bases and J by 3 bases, with 18 bases between them. The CDR3 sequence is 16 residues long. The germline V gene encodes CDR1 LNHDA and CDR2 SQIVND (reference sequence). The CDR3 here is CASRTSGRGINQPQHF. In nucleotides, the CDR3 is TGTGCCAGTAGGACCTCTGGCAGGGGTATCAATCAGCCCCAGCATTTT.

The sample holds a few counts of this clone. V usage is TRBV7-8 and J usage is TRBJ2-4, with D unresolved. Trimming cost V 1 base and J 7 bases, with 5 bases left between them. Germline CDR1 is SGHVS and CDR2 is FQNEAQ. The CDR3 length is 12 residues. The CDR3 protein is CASSLVMNIQYF. In nucleotides, the CDR3 is TGTGCCAGCAGCTTAGTAATGAACATTCAGTACTTC.

J is TRBJ2-3 and V is TRBV5-1, with 12 bases that match TRBD2. V trimming: 4 bases; J trimming: 2 bases; junction bases outside the gene matches: 2. Germline V gene lookup returns CDR1 SGHRS and CDR2 YFSETQ. This CDR3 has 15 amino acids. The DNA for the CDR3 is TGCGCCAGCAGCCGGACTAGCGGGAACACAGATACGCAGTATTTT. Translated: CASSRTSGNTDTQYF.

This clone has more than one count but fewer than ten. The CDR3 DNA follows: TGTGCCAGCAGCAACCGGGAAAACACTGAAGCTTTCTTT. It encodes CASSNRENTEAFF. The V gene is TRBV14, the J gene TRBJ1-1; no firm D call. This CDR3 contains 13 residues. Trimming removed 5 bases from V and 2 bases from J, with 9 bases in between. CDR1 and CDR2 (germline): SGHDN, FVKESK.

V usage is TRBV19 and J usage is TRBJ1-1; possibly TRBD1 for D (5 bases). Trimming cost V 3 bases and J 5 bases, with 19 bases left between them. Germline values: CDR1 LNHDA, CDR2 SQIVND (reference sequence). The CDR3 is made up of 16 amino acids. This CDR3 reads CASSISIGAVGTEAFF. CDR3 nucleotide sequence: TGTGCCAGTAGTATCTCCATTGGGGCAGTGGGTACTGAAGCTTTCTTT.

This clone was observed a handful of times. The chain uses TRBV27 and TRBJ1-5, with 9 bases lining up with TRBD1. The V gene's germline CDR1 is MNHEY and CDR2 SMNVEV (reference sequence). With 8 bases clipped from V and 6 bases from J, the junction kept 5 bases outside the gene matches. This CDR3 has 13 amino acids. Written as DNA, the CDR3 is TGTGCCAGCGGCGGACAGGGGACTCAGCCCCAGCATTTT. Protein product: CASGGQGTQPQHF.

The rearrangement links TRBV5-5 to TRBJ2-7; the D is unclear. Between the trimmed V and J ends, which lost 0 bases and 0 bases, there was a span of 7 bases. The CDR3 runs to 14 residues. CDR1 and CDR2 from the germline V gene are SGHKS and YYEKEE (reference sequence). The CDR3 nucleotides are TGTGCCAGCAGCTTGGCAGCAGGCTCCTACGAGCAGTACTTC. Encoded protein: CASSLAAGSYEQYF.

The rearrangement links TRBV6-1 to TRBJ2-7, with a tentative D call TRBD1 (5 bases). This CDR3 region has 13 residues. With 6 bases removed from V and 0 bases from J, the gap between germline ends came to 9 bases. Germline V lookup: CDR1 MNHNS, CDR2 SASEGT. This CDR3 reads CASRATDSYEQYF. The CDR3 DNA is TGTGCCAGCAGGGCGACAGACTCCTACGAGCAGTACTTC.

The CDR3 loop is CASSMTGGFEQFF. DNA for the CDR3: TGCGCCAGCAGCATGACAGGGGGTTTCGAGCAGTTCTTC. The chain recombines TRBV5-1 with TRBJ2-1; 9 nucleotides agree with TRBD1. J was trimmed by 10 bases and V by 4 bases; bases with no gene match: 6. Per germline, CDR1 SGHRS and CDR2 YFSETQ. The CDR3 contains 13 residues. The full variable domain, in which reference TRBV5-1 and TRBJ2-1 provide the parts outside the CDR3, is KAGVTQTPRYLIKTRGQQVTLSCSPISGHRSVSWYQQTPGQGLQFLFEYFSETQRNKGNFPGRFSGRQFSNSRSEMNVSTLELGDSALYLCASSMTGGFEQFFGPGTRLTVL.

A few counts support this clone. This chain connects TRBV18 to TRBJ1-4, with D uncertain. Germline V gene lookup returns CDR1 KGHSH and CDR2 LQKENI. The ends were cut back, 4 bases at V and 0 bases at J, with 12 bases in the middle. This CDR3 region has 16 residues. CDR3 in amino acids: CASSLTTTSTNEKLFF. The CDR3, as DNA: TGTGCCAGCTCACTTACTACCACCTCAACTAATGAAAAACTGTTTTTT.

V usage is TRBV11-3 and J usage is TRBJ2-1; 11 bases are a match to TRBD2. The CDR3 contains 16 residues. Germline V lookup: CDR1 SGHNT, CDR2 YENEEA. V shed 4 bases and J 4 bases; nucleotides not matched to a gene: 6. In nucleotides, the CDR3 is TGTGCCAGCAGCTCTAGCGGGGGGATCCGATACAATGAGCAGTTCTTC. It yields the protein CASSSSGGIRYNEQFF. Full variable domain (outside the CDR3, taken from reference TRBV11-3 and TRBJ2-1): EAGVVQSPRYKIIEKKQPVAFWCNPISGHNTLYWYLQNLGQGPELLIRYENEEAVDDSQLPKDRFSAERLKGVDSTLKIQPAELGDSAVYLCASSSSGGIRYNEQFFGPGTRLTVL.

This clone showed up just a few times. This chain links TRBV10-1 with TRBJ1-1; D is ambiguous. Looked up from germline, CDR1 is WNHNN and CDR2 is SYGVQD (reference sequence). The CDR3 runs to 13 residues. Between the trimmed V and J ends, which lost 4 bases and 3 bases, there was a span of 9 bases. In nucleotides, the CDR3 is TGCGCCAGCAGTGGGGTCGGGGACACTGAAGCTTTCTTT. Encoded protein: CASSGVGDTEAFF.

The V gene is TRBV4-3, the J gene TRBJ2-1; TRBD2 might be the D (5 bases). CDR3 length: 12 residues. Trimming cost V 3 bases and J 9 bases, with 9 bases left between them. Germline V gene lookup returns CDR1 LGHNA and CDR2 YSLEER. The CDR3 nucleotides read TGCGCCAGCAGCCAGGGTGGAGGTGAGCAGTTCTTC. Translation: CASSQGGGEQFF.

This clone showed up just a few times. The rearrangement joins TRBV4-1 to TRBJ1-2; a possible D gene is TRBD1 (5 bases). Trimming cost V 3 bases and J 0 bases, with 8 bases left between them. The V gene's germline CDR1 is MGHRA and CDR2 YSYEKL. This CDR3 region has 14 residues. The CDR3 coding sequence is TGCGCCAGCAGCCACCCGACAGCTAACTATGGCTACACCTTC. Its translation is CASSHPTANYGYTF.

There are a few counts of this clone. The sample holds other DNA sequences that translate to the same CDR3. This rearrangement joins TRBV6-1 to TRBJ1-5; a possible D gene is TRBD1 (5 bases). This CDR3 region has 13 residues. V lost 0 bases and J lost 6, with 6 bases in between. In germline, CDR1 is MNHNS, CDR2 SASEGT. The CDR3 nucleotides read TGTGCCAGCAGTGAAGCGGGGGGTCAGCCCCAGCATTTT. It translates to CASSEAGGQPQHF.

This clone was observed a few times. This sequence joins TRBV7-8 and TRBJ2-1; TRBD2 matches at 16 bases. The trim removed 4 bases at V and 2 bases at J, leaving 2 bases unmatched. Germline values: CDR1 SGHVS, CDR2 FQNEAQ. There are 17 residues in the CDR3. In DNA, the CDR3 is TGTGCCAGCAGCTGGGGGACTAGCGGGAGGGCCTACAATGAGCAGTTCTTC. Translation: CASSWGTSGRAYNEQFF.

This clone was counted a few times. The chain has TRBV10-3 and TRBJ2-2, with a possible D match to TRBD1 (6 bases). Germline CDR1 ENHRY, CDR2 SYGVKD. The V and J ends lost 4 bases and 5 bases respectively, with 14 bases between them. This CDR3 has 15 amino acids. CDR3 coding DNA: TGTGCCATCAGTGTGTCGGGACAAAATACCGGGGAGCTGTTTTTT. It is translated as CAISVSGQNTGELFF.

V gene TRBV6-1 combines with J gene TRBJ1-5; D remains ambiguous. V was pared by 9 bases and J by 4 bases, with 13 bases between. The V gene's germline CDR1 is MNHNS and CDR2 SASEGT. There are 13 residues in the CDR3. This chain's CDR3 is CASSQGKNQPQHF. DNA of the CDR3: TGTGCCAGTAGCCAAGGAAAGAATCAGCCCCAGCATTTT.

The rearrangement uses TRBV6-1 and TRBJ2-7, with TRBD2 matching over 10 bases. In germline, CDR1 is MNHNS, CDR2 SASEGT. With V trimmed by 3 bases and J by 3 bases, 2 bases remained unmatched. The CDR3 loop spans 14 amino acids. The CDR3 reads CASSDGLADYEQYF. CDR3 in DNA: TGTGCCAGCAGTGATGGACTAGCGGACTACGAGCAGTACTTC.

This clone was picked up a small number of times. The chain uses TRBV10-2 and TRBJ2-7, with 9 bases aligning to TRBD2. The germline gives CDR1 WSHSY, CDR2 SAAADI. This CDR3 contains 16 residues. V lost 0 bases and J lost 4; bases outside the gene matches: 7. CDR3 bases: TGCGCCAGCAGTGAGTCCGGCGGGGGGGCCGGTTACGAGCAGTACTTC. Translating gives CASSESGGGAGYEQYF.

V usage is TRBV9 and J usage is TRBJ2-7; 10 bases agree with TRBD1. The CDR3 is made up of 15 amino acids. The germline CDR1 and CDR2 sequences are SGDLS and YYNGEE. Trimming took 0 bases from V and 4 from J; bases not matched to a gene: 4. The CDR3, as DNA: TGTGCCAGCAGCGTAGCGGGACAGGGGAGTTACGAGCAGTACTTC. Encoded protein: CASSVAGQGSYEQYF.